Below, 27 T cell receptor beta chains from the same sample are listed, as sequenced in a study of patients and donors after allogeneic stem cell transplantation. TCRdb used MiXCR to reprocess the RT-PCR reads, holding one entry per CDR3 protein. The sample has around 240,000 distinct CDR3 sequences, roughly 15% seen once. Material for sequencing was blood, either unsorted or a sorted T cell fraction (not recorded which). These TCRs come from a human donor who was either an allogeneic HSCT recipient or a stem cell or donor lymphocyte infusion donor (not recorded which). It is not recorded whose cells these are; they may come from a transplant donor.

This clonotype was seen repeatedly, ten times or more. CDR3 amino acids: CASSSVLAWETQYF. Here the CDR3 DNA reads TGTGCCAGCAGCTCCGTCCTGGCATGGGAGACCCAGTACTTC. This sequence joins TRBV11-2 and TRBJ2-5; D uncertain. Germline loops: CDR1 SGHAT, CDR2 FQNNGV. Trimming cost V 4 bases and J 5 bases, with 14 bases left between them. The CDR3 contains 14 residues. Full variable domain (missing parts from reference TRBV11-2 and TRBJ2-5): EAGVAQSPRYKIIEKRQSVAFWCNPISGHATLYWYQQILGQGPKLLIQFQNNGVVDDSQLPKDRFSAERLKGVDSTLKIQPAKLEDSAVYLCASSSVLAWETQYFGPGTRLLVL.

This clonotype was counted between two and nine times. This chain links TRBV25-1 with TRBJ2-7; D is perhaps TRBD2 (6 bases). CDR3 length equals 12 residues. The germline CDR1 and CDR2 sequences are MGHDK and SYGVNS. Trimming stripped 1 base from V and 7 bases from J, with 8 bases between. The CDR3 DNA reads TGTGCCAGCAGTGAATGGGCGGGAGAGCAGTACTTC. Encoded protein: CASSEWAGEQYF.

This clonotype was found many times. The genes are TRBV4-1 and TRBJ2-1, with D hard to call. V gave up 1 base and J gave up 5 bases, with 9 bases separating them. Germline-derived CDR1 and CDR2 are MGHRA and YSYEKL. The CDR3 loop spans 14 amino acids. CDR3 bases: TGCGCCAGCAGCCAAGCTGGACGCAACAATGAGCAGTTCTTC. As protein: CASSQAGRNNEQFF.

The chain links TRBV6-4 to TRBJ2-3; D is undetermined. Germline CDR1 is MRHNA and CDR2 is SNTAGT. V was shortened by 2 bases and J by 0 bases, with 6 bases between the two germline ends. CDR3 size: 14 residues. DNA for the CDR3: TGTGCCAGCAGTGACGGTGGTAGCACAGATACGCAGTATTTT. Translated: CASSDGGSTDTQYF.

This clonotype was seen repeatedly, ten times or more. CDR3 coding DNA: TGCAGTGCTAGAGCCTGGGACTTTAGGGAGACCCAGTACTTC. Translation gives CSARAWDFRETQYF. J is TRBJ2-5 and V is TRBV20-1; tentatively, D is TRBD2 (6 bases). The length of the CDR3 is 14 residues. Germline assignment: CDR1 DFQATT and CDR2 SNEGSKA (reference sequence). V lost 1 base and J lost 5, with 14 bases in between.

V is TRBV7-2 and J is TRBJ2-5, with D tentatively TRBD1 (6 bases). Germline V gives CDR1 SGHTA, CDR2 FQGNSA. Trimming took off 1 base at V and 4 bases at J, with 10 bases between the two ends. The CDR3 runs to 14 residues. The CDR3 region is CASSLDRGGETQYF. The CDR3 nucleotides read TGTGCCAGCAGCTTAGATCGAGGGGGAGAGACCCAGTACTTC.

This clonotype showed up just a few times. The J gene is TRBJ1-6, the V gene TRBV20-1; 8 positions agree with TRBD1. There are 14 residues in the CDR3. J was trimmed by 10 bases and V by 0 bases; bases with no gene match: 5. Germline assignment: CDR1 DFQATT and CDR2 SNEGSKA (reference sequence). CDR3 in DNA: TGCAGTGCTAGAGATCTTACAGGGGGATCACCCCTCCACTTT. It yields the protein CSARDLTGGSPLHF.

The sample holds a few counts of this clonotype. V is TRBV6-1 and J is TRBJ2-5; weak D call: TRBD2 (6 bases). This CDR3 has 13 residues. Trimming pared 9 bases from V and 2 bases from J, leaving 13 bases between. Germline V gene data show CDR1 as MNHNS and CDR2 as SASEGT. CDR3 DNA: TGTGCCAGTCGGGGGACCCTTCAAGAGACCCAGTACTTC. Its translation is CASRGTLQETQYF.

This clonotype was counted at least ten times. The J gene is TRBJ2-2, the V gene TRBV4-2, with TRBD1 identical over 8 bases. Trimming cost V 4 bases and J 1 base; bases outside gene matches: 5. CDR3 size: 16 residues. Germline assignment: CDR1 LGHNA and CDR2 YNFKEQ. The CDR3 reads CASSPGGYENTGELFF. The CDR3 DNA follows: TGTGCCAGCAGCCCAGGGGGCTACGAGAACACCGGGGAGCTGTTTTTT.

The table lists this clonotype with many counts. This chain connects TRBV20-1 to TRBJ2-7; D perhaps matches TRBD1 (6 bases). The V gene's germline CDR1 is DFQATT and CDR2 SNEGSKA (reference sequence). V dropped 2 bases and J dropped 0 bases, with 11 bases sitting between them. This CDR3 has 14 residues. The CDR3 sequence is CSARPGQFSYEQYF. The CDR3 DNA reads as TGCAGTGCTAGACCCGGACAGTTCTCCTACGAGCAGTACTTC.

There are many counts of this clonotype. The CDR3 region has the DNA TGTGCCGCAGGCCCGGGAGGGAACGAGCAGTACTTC. It yields the protein CAAGPGGNEQYF. The rearrangement joins TRBV12-3 or TRBV12-4 to TRBJ2-7; 8 bases fit TRBD2. The CDR3 loop spans 12 amino acids. The junction had 8 bases not matched to a gene; V was cut back by 11 bases and J by 5 bases.

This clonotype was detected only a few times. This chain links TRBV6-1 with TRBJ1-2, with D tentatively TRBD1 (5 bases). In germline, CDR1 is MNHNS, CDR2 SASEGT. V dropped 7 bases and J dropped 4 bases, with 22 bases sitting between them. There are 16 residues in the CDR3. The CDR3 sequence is CASINKGTAGSYGYTF. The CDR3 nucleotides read TGTGCCAGCATCAACAAGGGGACGGCGGGATCCTATGGCTACACCTTC.

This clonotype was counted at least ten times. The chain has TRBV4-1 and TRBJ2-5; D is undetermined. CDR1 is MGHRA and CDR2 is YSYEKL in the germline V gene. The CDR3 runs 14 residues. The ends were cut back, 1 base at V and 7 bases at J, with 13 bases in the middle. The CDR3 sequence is CASSQGMGIGTQYF. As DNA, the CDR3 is TGCGCCAGCAGCCAAGGGATGGGGATCGGGACCCAGTACTTC.

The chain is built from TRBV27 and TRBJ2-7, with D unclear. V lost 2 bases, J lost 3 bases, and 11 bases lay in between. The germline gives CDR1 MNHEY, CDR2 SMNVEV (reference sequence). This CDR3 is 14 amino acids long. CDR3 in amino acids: CASSLRWQLYEQYF. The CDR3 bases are TGTGCCAGCAGTTTACGTTGGCAGCTCTACGAGCAGTACTTC.

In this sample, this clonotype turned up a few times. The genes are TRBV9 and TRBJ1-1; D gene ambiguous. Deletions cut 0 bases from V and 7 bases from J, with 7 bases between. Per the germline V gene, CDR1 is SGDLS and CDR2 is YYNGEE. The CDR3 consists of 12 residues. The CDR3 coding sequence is TGTGCCAGCAGCGTAGAAGGCAATGAAGCTTTCTTT. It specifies CASSVEGNEAFF.

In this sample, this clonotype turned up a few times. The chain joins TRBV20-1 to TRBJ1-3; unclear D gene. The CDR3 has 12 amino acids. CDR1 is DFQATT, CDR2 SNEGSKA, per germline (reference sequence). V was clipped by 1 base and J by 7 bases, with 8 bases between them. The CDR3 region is CSARAEPNTIYF. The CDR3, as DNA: TGCAGTGCTAGAGCAGAACCGAACACCATATATTTT.

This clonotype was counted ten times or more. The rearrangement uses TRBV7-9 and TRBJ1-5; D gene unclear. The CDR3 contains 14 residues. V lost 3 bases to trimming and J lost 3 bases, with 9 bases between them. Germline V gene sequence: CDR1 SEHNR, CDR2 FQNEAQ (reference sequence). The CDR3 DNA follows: TGTGCCAGCAGCTTTGCAGGAAACAATCAGCCCCAGCATTTT. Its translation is CASSFAGNNQPQHF. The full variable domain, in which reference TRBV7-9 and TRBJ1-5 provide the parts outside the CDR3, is DTGVSQNPRHKITKRGQNVTFRCDPISEHNRLYWYRQTLGQGPEFLTYFQNEAQLEKSRLLSDRFSAERPKGSFSTLEIQRTEQGDSAMYLCASSFAGNNQPQHFGDGTRLSIL.

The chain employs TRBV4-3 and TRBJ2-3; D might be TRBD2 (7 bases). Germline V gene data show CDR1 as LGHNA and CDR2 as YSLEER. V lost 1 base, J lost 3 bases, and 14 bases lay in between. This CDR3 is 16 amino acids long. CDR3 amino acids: CASSQGGRGQTDTQYF. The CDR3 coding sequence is TGCGCCAGCAGCCAAGGGGGGCGGGGGCAAACAGATACGCAGTATTTT.

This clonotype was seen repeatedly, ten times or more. The CDR3 sequence: CSARARGGNTEAFF. The CDR3 DNA follows: TGCAGTGCTAGGGCGAGAGGGGGAAACACTGAAGCTTTCTTT. This chain links TRBV20-1 with TRBJ1-1, with D maybe TRBD1 (6 bases). V was pared by 3 bases and J by 2 bases, with 13 bases between. The length of the CDR3 is 14 residues. Per germline, CDR1 DFQATT and CDR2 SNEGSKA (reference sequence).

CDR3 amino acids: CATHGGGFGNEKLFF. For the CDR3, the DNA is TGTGCCACCCATGGAGGGGGGTTCGGTAATGAAAAACTGTTTTTT. The chain recombines TRBV6-1 with TRBJ1-4; D may be TRBD1 (6 bases). V gave up 10 bases and J gave up 4 bases, with 19 bases separating them. CDR1 MNHNS and CDR2 SASEGT come from the germline V gene. CDR3 size: 15 residues.

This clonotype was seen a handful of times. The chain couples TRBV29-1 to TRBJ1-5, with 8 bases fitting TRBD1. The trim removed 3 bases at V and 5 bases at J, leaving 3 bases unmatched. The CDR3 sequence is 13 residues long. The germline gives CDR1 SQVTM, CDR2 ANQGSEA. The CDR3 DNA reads TGCAGCGTTGACCAGGGGGCCGATCAGCCCCAGCATTTT. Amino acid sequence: CSVDQGADQPQHF.

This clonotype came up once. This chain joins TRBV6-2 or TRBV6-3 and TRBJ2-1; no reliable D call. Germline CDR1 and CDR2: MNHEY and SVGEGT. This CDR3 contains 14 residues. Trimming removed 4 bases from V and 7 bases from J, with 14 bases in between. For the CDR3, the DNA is TGTGCCAGCAGTTTGACCCACCGAAATAATGAGCAGTTCTTC. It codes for CASSLTHRNNEQFF.

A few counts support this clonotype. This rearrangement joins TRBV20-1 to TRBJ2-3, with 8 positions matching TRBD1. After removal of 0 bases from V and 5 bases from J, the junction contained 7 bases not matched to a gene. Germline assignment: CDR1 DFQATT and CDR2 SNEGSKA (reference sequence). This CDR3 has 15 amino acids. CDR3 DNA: TGCAGTGCTAGAGATCCCCAGGGGGCAAAAGATACGCAGTATTTT. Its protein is CSARDPQGAKDTQYF.

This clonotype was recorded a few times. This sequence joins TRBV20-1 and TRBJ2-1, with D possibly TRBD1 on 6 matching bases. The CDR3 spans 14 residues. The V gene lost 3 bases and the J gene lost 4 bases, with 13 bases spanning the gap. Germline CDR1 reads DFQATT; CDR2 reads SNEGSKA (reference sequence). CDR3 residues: CSARGQGSYNEQFF. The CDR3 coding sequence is TGCAGTGCTAGGGGACAAGGGAGTTACAATGAGCAGTTCTTC.

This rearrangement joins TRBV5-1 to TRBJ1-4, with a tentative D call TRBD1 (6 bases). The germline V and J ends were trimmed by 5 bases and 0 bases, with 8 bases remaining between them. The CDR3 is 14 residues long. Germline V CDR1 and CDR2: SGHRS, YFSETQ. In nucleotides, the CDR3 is TGCGCCAGCAGGCCAGGGGCAACTAATGAAAAACTGTTTTTT. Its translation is CASRPGATNEKLFF.

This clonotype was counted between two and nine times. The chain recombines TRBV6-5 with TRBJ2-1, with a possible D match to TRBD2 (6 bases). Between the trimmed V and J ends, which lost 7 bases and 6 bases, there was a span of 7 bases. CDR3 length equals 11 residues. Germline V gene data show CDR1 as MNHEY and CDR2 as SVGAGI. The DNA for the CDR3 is TGTGCCAGCAAGGAGGGCAATGAGCAGTTCTTC. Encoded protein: CASKEGNEQFF.

CDR3 DNA sequence: TGTGCCTGGGGGGCCCTCTCTGGAAACACCATATATTTT. Protein: CAWGALSGNTIYF. The chain employs TRBV30 and TRBJ1-3, with D possibly matching TRBD1 (5 bases). CDR3 length: 13 amino acids. CDR1 and CDR2 from the germline V gene are GTSNPN and SVGIG (reference sequence). Deletions cut 5 bases from V and 0 bases from J, with 8 bases between.